The sequence of this TCR beta chain was determined in a study of T-cell reconstitution after alpha-beta-depleted transplantation in children. Study-wide results and caveats: Once a year had passed after transplant, T-cell counts and diversity came mostly from newly produced T cells. The origin of high day-60 TCRbeta diversity in some patients lay in surviving recipient T cells and thymic progenitors. It was reported that alpha-beta T cells came from several hundred expanded graft clones (about two months after transplant).

Unique molecular identifiers featured in how the TCRbeta library was prepared. Each CDR3 protein gets one entry after TCRdb re-called the PCR reads with MiXCR. The sample has about 340,000 distinct CDR3 sequences; roughly 15% are singletons. The germline gives CDR1 SGHAT, CDR2 FQDESV (reference sequence). V was trimmed by 1 base and J by 4 bases, leaving 26 bases between them. The CDR3 runs 20 residues. This clonotype turned up a few times. Its antigen is not identified. The chain is built from TRBV11-1 and TRBJ2-1; TRBD1 is a possible D gene (6 bases). This TCR was sampled from a male patient between 2 and 9 years old who had a stem cell transplant for acute lymphoblastic leukemia, so the T cells may come from the graft donor. The specimen was PBMCs, mostly from graft donor cells, collected 360 days after TCRalphabeta/CD19-depleted stem cell transplant. The chain's CDR3 is CASSLVGGAYLASGYNEQFF. The CDR3 nucleotides read TGTGCCAGCAGCTTAGTTGGGGGCGCTTATTTAGCCTCAGGGTACAATGAGCAGTTCTTC.